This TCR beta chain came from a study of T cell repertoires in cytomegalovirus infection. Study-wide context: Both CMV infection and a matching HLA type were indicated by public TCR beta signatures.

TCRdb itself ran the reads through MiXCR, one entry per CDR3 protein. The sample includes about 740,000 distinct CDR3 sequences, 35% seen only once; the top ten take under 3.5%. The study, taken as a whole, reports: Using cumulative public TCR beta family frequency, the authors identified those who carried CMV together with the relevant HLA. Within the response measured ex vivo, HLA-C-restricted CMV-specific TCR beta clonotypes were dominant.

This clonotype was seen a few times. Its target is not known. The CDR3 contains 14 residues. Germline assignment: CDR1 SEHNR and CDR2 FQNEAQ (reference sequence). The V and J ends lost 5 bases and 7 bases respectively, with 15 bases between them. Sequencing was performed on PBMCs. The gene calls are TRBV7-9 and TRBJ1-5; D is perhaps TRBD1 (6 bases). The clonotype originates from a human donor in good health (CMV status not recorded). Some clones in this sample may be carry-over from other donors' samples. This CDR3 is CASSISGQFQPQHF. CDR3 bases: TGTGCCAGCAGCATTAGCGGACAGTTCCAGCCCCAGCATTTT.